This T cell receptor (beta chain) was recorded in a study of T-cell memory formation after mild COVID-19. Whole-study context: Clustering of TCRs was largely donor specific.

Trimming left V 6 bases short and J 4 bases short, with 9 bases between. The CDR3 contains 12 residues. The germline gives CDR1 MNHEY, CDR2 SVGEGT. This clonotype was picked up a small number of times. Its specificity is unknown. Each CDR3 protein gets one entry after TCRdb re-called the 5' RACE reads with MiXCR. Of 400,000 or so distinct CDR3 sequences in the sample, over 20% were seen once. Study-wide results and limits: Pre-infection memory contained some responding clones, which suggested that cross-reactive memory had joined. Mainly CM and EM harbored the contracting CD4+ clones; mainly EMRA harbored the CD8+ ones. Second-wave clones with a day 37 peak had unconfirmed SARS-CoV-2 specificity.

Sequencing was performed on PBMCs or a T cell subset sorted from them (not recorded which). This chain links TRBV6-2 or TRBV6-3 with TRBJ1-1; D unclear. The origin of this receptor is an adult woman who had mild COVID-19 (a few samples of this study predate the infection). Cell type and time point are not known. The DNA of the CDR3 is TGTGCCAGCAGCATCCTGGGCACTGAAGCTTTCTTT. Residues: CASSILGTEAFF.